This T cell receptor (beta chain) emerged from a study of regulatory T cells in long-lasting Graves disease. Points on this clonotype: Its specificity is not known.

The length of the CDR3 is 15 residues. Germline-derived CDR1 and CDR2 are KGHDR and SFDVKD. V lost 4 bases to trimming and J lost 5 bases; unmatched junction nucleotides: 3. Notes on the study in general: Persistent disease preferred TRBV28, TRBJ1-2 and TRBJ2-5.

Assembly of TCR beta libraries relied on iRepertoire HTBI primers together with Arm-PCR of CDR3 regions. TCRdb independently ran MiXCR on the multiplex PCR reads; one entry per CDR3 protein. Among 450,000 or so distinct CDR3 sequences listed, approximately 23% were seen once. Documented time point: persistent/refractory GD, antithyroid drugs over 5 years with positive TRAb. Extracted RNA from PBMCs served as the source of the TCR library. J is TRBJ2-5 and V is TRBV24-1, with TRBD2 identical over 13 bases. Sequences were derived from peripheral blood mononuclear cells (PBMCs), sampled when the disease was refractory, from a patient treated with antithyroid drugs. The sequence derives from a female donor with Graves disease. CDR3 coding DNA: TGTGCCACCAGTGACTGGACTAGCGGGAGTGAGACCCAGTACTTC. This gives the protein CATSDWTSGSETQYF.